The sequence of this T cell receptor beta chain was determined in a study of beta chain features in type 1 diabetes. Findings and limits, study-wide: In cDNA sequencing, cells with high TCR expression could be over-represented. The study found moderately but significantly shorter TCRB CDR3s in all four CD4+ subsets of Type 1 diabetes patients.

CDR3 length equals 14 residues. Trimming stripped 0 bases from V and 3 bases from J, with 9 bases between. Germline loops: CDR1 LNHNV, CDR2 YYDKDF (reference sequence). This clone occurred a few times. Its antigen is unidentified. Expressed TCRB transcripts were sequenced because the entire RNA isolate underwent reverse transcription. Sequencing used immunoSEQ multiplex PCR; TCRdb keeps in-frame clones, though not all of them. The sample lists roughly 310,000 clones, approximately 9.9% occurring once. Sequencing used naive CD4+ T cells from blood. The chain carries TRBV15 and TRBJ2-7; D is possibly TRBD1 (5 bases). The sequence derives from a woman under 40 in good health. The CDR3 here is CATSREAGLYEQYF. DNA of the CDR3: TGTGCCACCAGCAGAGAGGCAGGGCTCTACGAGCAGTACTTC. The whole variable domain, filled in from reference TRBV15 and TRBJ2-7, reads DAMVIQNPRYQVTQFGKPVTLSCSQTLNHNVMYWYQQKSSQAPKLLFHYYDKDFNNEADTPDNFQSRRPNTSFCFLDIRSPGLGDTAMYLCATSREAGLYEQYFGPGTRLTVT.